Following are 7 T cell receptor beta chains from one sample sequenced in a study of T cells expressing NK-cell markers. Using the 5' RACE reads, TCRdb records one entry per CDR3 protein without DNA. The ten most abundant clones cover roughly 1.4% of a sample with around 470,000 distinct CDR3 sequences. The sequencing sample was made of blood T cells: a sorted CD56 or NKG2C T cell subset, CD4+ or CD8+ T cells, or bulk PBMC T cells (not recorded which). These receptors came from a woman in her forties or fifties in good health.

The chain is built from TRBV14 and TRBJ2-3. This CDR3 is built from 14 residues. From germline, CDR1 is SGHDN and CDR2 FVKESK. CDR3 sequence reads: CASSPELFVDTQYF.

J is TRBJ2-3 and V is TRBV24-1; the D gene TCRdb calls, TRBD2, cannot be checked with no DNA. Germline CDR1 KGHDR, CDR2 SFDVKD. The CDR3 extends over 13 amino acids. The CDR3 loop reads CATSVTGTYTQYF.

The chain uses TRBV28 and TRBJ2-1; without DNA, the TCRdb call of TRBD2 cannot be checked. This CDR3 has 16 amino acids. In germline, CDR1 is MDHEN, CDR2 SYDVKM. Here the CDR3 reads CASSLLSGRAYNEQFF.

This chain joins TRBV7-9 and TRBJ1-1; as DNA is missing, the TRBD1 call by TCRdb cannot be tested. Germline V gives CDR1 SEHNR, CDR2 FQNEAQ (reference sequence). This CDR3 contains 11 residues. The CDR3: CASSFRGMAFF.

The chain carries TRBV12-5 and TRBJ1-2; TCRdb selects TRBD1, and the lack of DNA leaves this call unchecked. The CDR3 totals 19 residues. The germline CDR1 and CDR2 sequences are LGHNT and FRNRAP. The CDR3 sequence is CASGLASPGTGHNRYGYTF.

The V gene is TRBV7-9, the J gene TRBJ2-2. Germline CDR1 reads SEHNR; CDR2 reads FQNEAQ (reference sequence). The CDR3 extends over 15 amino acids. CDR3: CASNSLTANTGELFF.

The chain is built from TRBV12-3 or TRBV12-4 and TRBJ2-3; without DNA, the TCRdb call of TRBD2 cannot be checked. CDR3 length: 16 amino acids. The CDR3 spells CASSPRGSGAKDTQYF.